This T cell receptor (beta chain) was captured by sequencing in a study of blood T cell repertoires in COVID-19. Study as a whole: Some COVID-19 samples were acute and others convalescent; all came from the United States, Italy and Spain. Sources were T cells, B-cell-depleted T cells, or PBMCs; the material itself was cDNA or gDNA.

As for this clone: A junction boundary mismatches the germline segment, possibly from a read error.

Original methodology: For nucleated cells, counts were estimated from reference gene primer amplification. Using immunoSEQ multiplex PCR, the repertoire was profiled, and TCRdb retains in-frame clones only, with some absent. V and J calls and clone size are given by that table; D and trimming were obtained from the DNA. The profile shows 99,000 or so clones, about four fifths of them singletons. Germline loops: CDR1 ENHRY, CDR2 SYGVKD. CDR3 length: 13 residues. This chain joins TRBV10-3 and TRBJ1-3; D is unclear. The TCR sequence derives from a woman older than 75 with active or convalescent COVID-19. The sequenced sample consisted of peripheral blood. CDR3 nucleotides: TGTGCCACCAGTGTCGGTTCTGGAAACACCATATATTTT. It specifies CATSVGSGNTIYF.